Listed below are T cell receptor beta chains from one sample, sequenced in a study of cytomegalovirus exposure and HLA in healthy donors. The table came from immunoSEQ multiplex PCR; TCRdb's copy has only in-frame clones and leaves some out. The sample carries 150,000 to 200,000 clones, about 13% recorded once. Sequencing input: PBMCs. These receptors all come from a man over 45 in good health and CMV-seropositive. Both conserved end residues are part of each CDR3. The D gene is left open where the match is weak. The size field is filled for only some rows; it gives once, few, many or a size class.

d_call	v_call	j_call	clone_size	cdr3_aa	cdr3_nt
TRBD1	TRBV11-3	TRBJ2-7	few	CASSFGTGSSYEQYF	TGTGCCAGCAGCTTTGGGACAGGGAGCTCCTACGAGCAGTACTTC
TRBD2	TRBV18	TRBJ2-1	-	CASSPLLAGTYNEQFF	TGTGCCAGCTCACCCCTTTTAGCGGGGACTTACAATGAGCAGTTCTTC
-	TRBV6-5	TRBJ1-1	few	CASSQARNTEAFF	TGTGCCAGCAGTCAGGCGAGGAACACTGAAGCTTTCTTT
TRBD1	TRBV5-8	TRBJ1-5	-	CASSLGWDSSQPQHF	TGTGCCAGCAGCTTGGGGTGGGACAGTTCTCAGCCCCAGCATTTT
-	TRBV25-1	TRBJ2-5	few	CASSGEETQYF	TGTGCCAGCAGTGGTGAGGAGACCCAGTACTTC
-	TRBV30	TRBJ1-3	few	CALGGNTIYF	TGTGCCCTCGGGGGAAACACCATATATTTT
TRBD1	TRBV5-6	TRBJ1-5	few	CASSSRGDRGRNQPQHF	TGTGCCAGCAGCTCTCGGGGGGACAGGGGTCGGAATCAGCCCCAGCATTTT
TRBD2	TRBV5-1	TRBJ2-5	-	CASSSLLAGVQETQYF	TGCGCCAGCAGCTCACTTCTAGCGGGAGTACAAGAGACCCAGTACTTC
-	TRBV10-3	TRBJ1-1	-	CAIRVQINTEAFF	TGTGCCATTCGGGTGCAGATTAACACTGAAGCTTTCTTT
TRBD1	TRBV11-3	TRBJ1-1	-	CASSKTGVVNNEAFF	TGTGCCAGCAGTAAGACAGGGGTGGTGAACAATGAAGCTTTCTTT
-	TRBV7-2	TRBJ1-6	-	CASSPSNSPLHF	TGTGCCAGCAGCCCCAGTAATTCACCCCTCCACTTT
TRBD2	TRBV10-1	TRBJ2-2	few	CASSESGLAGIGELFF	TGCGCCAGCAGTGAGTCGGGACTAGCGGGAATCGGGGAGCTGTTTTTT
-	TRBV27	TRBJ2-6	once	CASSPIRGGSSGANVLTF	TGTGCCAGCAGTCCAATCCGAGGGGGTAGCTCTGGGGCCAACGTCCTGACTTTC
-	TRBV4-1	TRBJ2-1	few	CASSQVARRFVNEQFF	TGCGCCAGCAGCCAAGTGGCTAGGCGGTTTGTAAATGAGCAGTTCTTC
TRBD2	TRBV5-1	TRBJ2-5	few	CASSSLPPRTSAETQYF	TGCGCCAGCAGCTCTCTCCCGCCCAGGACTAGCGCGGAGACCCAGTACTTC
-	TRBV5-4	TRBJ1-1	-	CASSSGQPPTEAFF	TGTGCCAGCAGCTCCGGACAGCCTCCCACTGAAGCTTTCTTT
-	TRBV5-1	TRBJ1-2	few	CASSSPGSSGSGYTF	TGCGCCAGCAGCTCCCCGGGCAGTTCGGGGAGTGGCTACACCTTC
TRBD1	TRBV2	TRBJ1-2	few	CASSPSGTGGGGGYTF	TGTGCCAGCAGCCCGTCCGGGACAGGGGGCGGTGGAGGCTACACCTTC
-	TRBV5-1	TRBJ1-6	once	CASSLDILEFTLHF	TGCGCCAGCAGCTTGGACATCCTCGAATTCACCCTCCACTTT
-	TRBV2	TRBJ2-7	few	CASSESRHSYEQYF	TGTGCCAGCAGTGAAAGCAGGCACTCCTACGAGCAGTACTTC
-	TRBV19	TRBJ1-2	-	CASSIVGRGYTF	TGTGCCAGTAGTATAGTAGGCAGGGGCTACACCTTC
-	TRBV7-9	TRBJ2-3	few	CASSFRAGTQYF	TGTGCCAGCAGCTTCAGGGCGGGGACGCAGTATTTT
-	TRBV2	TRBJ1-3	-	CASGLGGRLSGNTIYF	TGTGCCAGCGGCCTCGGGGGGCGGCTCTCTGGAAACACCATATATTTT
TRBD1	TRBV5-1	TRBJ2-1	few	CASSPGQRYNEQFF	TGCGCCAGCAGCCCGGGACAGAGATACAATGAGCAGTTCTTC
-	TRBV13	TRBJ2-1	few	CASSLYRANFNEQFF	TGTGCCAGCAGCTTATACAGGGCCAACTTCAATGAGCAGTTCTTC
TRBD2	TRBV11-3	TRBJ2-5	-	CASSWTHSGGSQETQYF	TGTGCCAGCAGCTGGACACATAGCGGGGGTTCCCAAGAGACCCAGTACTTC
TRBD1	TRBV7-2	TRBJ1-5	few	CASSLARTGSNQPQHF	TGTGCCAGCAGCTTAGCTAGGACAGGGAGCAATCAGCCCCAGCATTTT
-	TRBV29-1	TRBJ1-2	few	CSVAQNLYGYTF	TGCAGCGTTGCTCAGAACCTGTATGGCTACACCTTC
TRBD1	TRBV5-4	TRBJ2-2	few	CASSWSQGYTGELFF	TGTGCCAGCAGCTGGTCACAGGGGTACACCGGGGAGCTGTTTTTT
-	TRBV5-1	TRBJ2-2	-	CASSLGGWGDNRGTGELFF	TGCGCCAGCAGCTTGGGGGGTTGGGGCGACAACCGAGGCACCGGGGAGCTGTTTTTT
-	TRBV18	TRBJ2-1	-	CASSPARNEQFF	TGTGCCAGCTCACCAGCCAGGAATGAGCAGTTCTTC
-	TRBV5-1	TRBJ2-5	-	CASSWDSQETQYF	TGCGCCAGCAGCTGGGACTCACAAGAGACCCAGTACTTC
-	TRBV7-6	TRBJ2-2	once	CASSRSGNTGELFF	TGTGCCAGCAGCCGAAGCGGGAACACCGGGGAGCTGTTTTTT
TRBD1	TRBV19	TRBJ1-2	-	CASSIKFGTGGGSYTF	TGTGCCAGTAGTATAAAGTTCGGGACAGGGGGCGGGAGCTACACCTTC
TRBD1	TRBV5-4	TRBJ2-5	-	CASSFPGQGAAETQYF	TGTGCCAGCAGCTTCCCTGGACAGGGGGCTGCAGAGACCCAGTACTTC
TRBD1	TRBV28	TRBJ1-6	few	CASSTGGNSPLHF	TGTGCCAGCAGTACAGGGGGTAATTCACCCCTCCACTTT